This T cell receptor beta chain was documented in a study of shared clonotypes between healthy human individuals. Study-wide points: With a few donors compared, 5% to 5.5% of naive CD4 clonotypes were shared. Having only a few donors restricted how much genetic and exposure-history diversity was captured. Some clonotypes were shared by all four sorted-subset donors, while others were not shared. The non-shared ones had lower generation probabilities than the shared ones.

Germline V lookup: CDR1 SEHNR, CDR2 FQNEAQ (reference sequence). The CDR3 loop spans 16 amino acids. The trim removed 2 bases at V and 5 bases at J, leaving 10 bases unmatched. For this clone: Antigen: not known.

CD45RO negativity and positive selection for CCR7 defined naive CD8 cells, a population that excluded terminally differentiated effector memory CD45RA+ cells. Here immunoSEQ multiplex PCR was the method, and the copy in TCRdb shows in-frame clones only, minus some. The table lists about 580,000 clones, more than 95% of them singletons. J is TRBJ2-5 and V is TRBV7-9; TRBD1 matches 8 bases. The sequenced sample was naive CD8+ T cells sorted from blood. The TCR originated in a man aged 25 to 45 in good health. The CDR3 DNA reads TGTGCCAGCAGCTTAATTTTTCAGGGGGCCCGGGAGACCCAGTACTTC. Amino acids: CASSLIFQGARETQYF.